This note documents a single T cell receptor beta chain sequence. What it recognizes is unknown. Recipients received nonmyeloablative bone marrow transplants from related graft donors, with transient mixed chimerism. CD4+CD25+CD127- Tregs, CD4+CD25- non-Tregs, CD4 and CD8 cells were sorted. TCRdb's table, derived via immunoSEQ multiplex PCR, lists solely in-frame clones and lacks some. The sample carries about 64,000 clones, approximately 89% recorded once. The germline V gene encodes CDR1 LGHNA and CDR2 YSLEER. This CDR3 is 18 amino acids long. The V segment lost 3 bases and the J segment 1 base; nucleotides outside the gene matches: 10. These data originate in a study of Tregs in tolerant kidney transplant recipients. Study-level results: The most relevant donor-specific Treg TCRbeta repertoire apparently came from expansion with activated donor B cells. Some patients' samples used different primers over time, so nucleotide sequences weren't comparable.

This sequence was found in a human patient who received a combined kidney and bone marrow transplant. Some of the T cells might come from the graft donor. The sequenced sample was CD4+ T cells from blood (PBMCs), obtained 6 months after the transplant. The chain recombines TRBV4-3 with TRBJ2-5; TRBD1 matches 11 bases. The CDR3 loop is CASSQDRGPRMVQETQYF. CDR3 coding DNA: TGCGCCAGCAGCCAGGACAGGGGGCCCCGGATGGTCCAAGAGACCCAGTACTTC.